The rows below give T cell receptor beta chains drawn from one sample of a study of T cells in Graves' hyperthyroidism and ophthalmopathy. TCRdb processed the multiplex PCR reads anew with MiXCR; each CDR3 protein has one entry. The sample lists 350,000 to 450,000 distinct CDR3 sequences; roughly 15% were seen once. The sequencing sample was made of blood. Source of these receptors: a woman between 25 and 40 years old with Graves' hyperthyroidism that later progressed to Graves' ophthalmopathy. Each CDR3 is given without its conserved first and last residue. Each record gives: V gene, CDR3 protein.

V: TRBV14; CDR3: ASSQAGGRY
V: TRBV3-1; CDR3: ASSHWDRGMNGYT
V: TRBV5-4; CDR3: ASSLLSGYGYT
V: TRBV4-1; CDR3: ASSSTFTGELF
V: TRBV18; CDR3: ASSPLGTGFTDTQY
V: TRBV12-3/TRBV12-4; CDR3: ASSLNLAWVGPSTDTQY
V: TRBV29-1; CDR3: SVEDKYEQY
V: TRBV12-3/TRBV12-4; CDR3: ASSWTGKGETQY
V: TRBV28; CDR3: ASSPRGAGGPSETQY
V: TRBV25-1; CDR3: ASSVPGLGEQF
V: TRBV11-2; CDR3: ASSLAYSGSFANEQF
V: TRBV6-1; CDR3: ASSPWTEINTEAF
V: TRBV6-1; CDR3: ATSRLAGSIETQY
V: TRBV19; CDR3: ASSVLAGVSGELF
V: TRBV6-1; CDR3: ASLRMGLAGVWGDTQY
V: TRBV9; CDR3: ASSADPGQGKSYT
V: TRBV20-1; CDR3: SARQAGGSSTGELF
V: TRBV6-1; CDR3: ASSQSLYVHTIY
V: TRBV3-1; CDR3: ASSQAGGPREETQY
V: TRBV25-1; CDR3: ASSEYHVGAGYIGNTIY
V: TRBV12-3/TRBV12-4; CDR3: ASNLGQGIAGYT
V: TRBV5-1; CDR3: ASSLFKGARGSYEQY
V: TRBV20-1; CDR3: SAEEGLGNEQY
V: TRBV27; CDR3: ASSLPYLGTGELF
V: TRBV12-3/TRBV12-4; CDR3: ASSSGTGGPSPLH
V: TRBV20-1; CDR3: SARAGAAQETQY
V: TRBV20-1; CDR3: SATSPTGSNTEAF
V: TRBV5-1; CDR3: ASSLEAGVGYEQY
V: TRBV7-9; CDR3: ASSSGNTIY
V: TRBV6-1; CDR3: ASSRLDRASVQTQY
V: TRBV6-1; CDR3: ASSEALENPQETQY
V: TRBV27; CDR3: ASSLSPSQGYVSNEQF
V: TRBV28; CDR3: ASSFPVSRGHFYGYT
V: TRBV5-1; CDR3: ASSFGTSGTYEQY
V: TRBV2; CDR3: ASSSKQGKPQH
V: TRBV29-1; CDR3: SVEPGVGGNTEAF
V: TRBV15; CDR3: ATSRDLGRYGYT
V: TRBV7-9; CDR3: ASSFSANTGELF
V: TRBV11-2; CDR3: ASSPAGLVSYEQY
V: TRBV7-8; CDR3: ASSLPGLGKEQY
V: TRBV29-1; CDR3: SVEGRLGAGEFTDTQY
V: TRBV28; CDR3: ATIKELLGGGYT
V: TRBV20-1; CDR3: SARGMGQGYGSPLH
V: TRBV5-1; CDR3: ASSLAQDNEQF
V: TRBV5-1; CDR3: ASSLETGANYGYT
V: TRBV12-3/TRBV12-4; CDR3: ASSPGQDNYGYT
V: TRBV20-1; CDR3: SARGGYYNEQF
V: TRBV6-1; CDR3: ASRIQGNQPQH
V: TRBV5-1; CDR3: ASSLEEARSGNTIY
V: TRBV27; CDR3: ASSRPGGREQF
V: TRBV19; CDR3: ASTQPGHSNQPQH
V: TRBV11-2; CDR3: ASSFQEHTTDLSGNTIY
V: TRBV28; CDR3: ASSPRVTEAF
V: TRBV5-6; CDR3: ASSLATSGSLHNEQF
V: TRBV20-1; CDR3: SAPRGPSYNEQF
V: TRBV20-1; CDR3: SARDMTGAATYEQY
V: TRBV9; CDR3: ASSVAGENTEAF